The next 27 T cell receptor beta chains were all read from a single sample in a study of T cell repertoires in cytomegalovirus infection. Each CDR3 protein gets one entry after TCRdb re-called the reads with MiXCR. The sample holds hundreds of thousands of distinct CDR3 sequences, roughly a sixth seen once. Sequenced: PBMCs. Receptor source: a human donor in good health (CMV status not recorded). Some clones in this sample may be carry-over from other donors' samples.

J is TRBJ1-4 and V is TRBV7-6; the D is unclear. Germline assignment: CDR1 SGHVS and CDR2 FNYEAQ. The ends were cut back, 3 bases at V and 4 bases at J, with 6 bases in the middle. This CDR3 spans 13 amino acids. The CDR3 spells CASSLRGNEKLFF. The CDR3, as DNA: TGTGCCAGCAGCTTGCGGGGTAATGAAAAACTGTTTTTT.

This clonotype showed up many times. The J gene is TRBJ2-5, the V gene TRBV10-3; tentative D call: TRBD1 (6 bases). This CDR3 has 14 amino acids. V was trimmed by 3 bases and J by 4 bases, leaving 12 bases between them. Germline CDR1 reads ENHRY; CDR2 reads SYGVKD. The CDR3 coding sequence is TGTGCCATCAGTGAAGGGGGTGGTGGAGAGACCCAGTACTTC. This codes for CAISEGGGGETQYF.

This clonotype has ten or more counts. J is TRBJ1-1 and V is TRBV12-3 or TRBV12-4, with D uncertain. Trimming took 4 bases from V and 7 from J, leaving 10 bases between them. The CDR3 length is 12 residues. CDR3 nucleotides: TGTGCCAGCAGTTCTCAGGCTTATGAAGCTTTCTTT. Amino acids: CASSSQAYEAFF.

In this sample, this clonotype turned up many times. This rearrangement joins TRBV28 to TRBJ2-3, with D possibly matching TRBD2 (5 bases). This CDR3 spans 15 amino acids. Germline CDR1 is MDHEN and CDR2 is SYDVKM. Between the trimmed V and J ends, which lost 2 bases and 2 bases, there was a span of 11 bases. CDR3 coding DNA: TGTGCCAGCAGTTTAGGAGCGGAAATCACAGATACGCAGTATTTT. This sequence encodes CASSLGAEITDTQYF.

The chain has TRBV6-2 or TRBV6-3 and TRBJ1-1; tentatively, D is TRBD1 (5 bases). This CDR3 has 13 amino acids. Germline loops: CDR1 MNHEY, CDR2 SVGEGT. The V end lost 4 bases, the J end lost 5 bases, and 11 bases lay between the germline ends. The CDR3 region has the DNA TGTGCCAGCAGTTCCCTGGGGGTTACTGAAGCTTTCTTT. Amino acid sequence: CASSSLGVTEAFF.

This clonotype turned up a few times. The gene calls are TRBV7-2 and TRBJ2-3; D not certain. The germline V gene encodes CDR1 SGHTA and CDR2 FQGNSA. V dropped 4 bases and J dropped 6 bases, with 14 bases sitting between them. The CDR3 covers 14 residues. Written as DNA, the CDR3 is TGTGCCAGCAGCTACCAAACTCTTCCGGATACGCAGTATTTT. Its protein product is CASSYQTLPDTQYF.

The chain uses TRBV6-5 and TRBJ2-3; TRBD2 matches at 8 bases. CDR1 and CDR2 from the germline V gene are MNHEY and SVGAGI. The CDR3 extends over 18 amino acids. V was clipped by 7 bases and J by 2 bases; unmatched bases: 17. This CDR3 reads CASKVNAPRAGDTDTQYF. The CDR3 DNA follows: TGTGCCAGCAAAGTCAACGCCCCTCGAGCGGGGGACACAGATACGCAGTATTTT.

Only a few counts were recorded for this clonotype. This sequence joins TRBV28 and TRBJ1-5, with D hard to call. This CDR3 spans 16 amino acids. CDR1 is MDHEN and CDR2 is SYDVKM in the germline V gene. Between the trimmed V and J ends, which lost 4 bases and 1 base, there was a span of 14 bases. CDR3 sequence: CASSSRLLRSNQPQHF. Written as DNA, the CDR3 is TGTGCCAGCAGTTCTAGACTTCTGAGGAGCAATCAGCCCCAGCATTTT.

This clonotype was recorded a few times. The rearrangement links TRBV14 to TRBJ1-1; D unresolved. The CDR3 runs 13 residues. V lost 5 bases to trimming and J lost 0 bases, with 7 bases between them. CDR1 and CDR2 from the germline V gene are SGHDN and FVKESK. In nucleotides, the CDR3 is TGTGCCAGCAGCTCTCCTATGAACACTGAAGCTTTCTTT. Translation gives CASSSPMNTEAFF.

The V call is TRBV20-1, the J call TRBJ1-6, with 9 bases identical to TRBD1. Germline V CDR1 and CDR2: DFQATT, SNEGSKA (reference sequence). The V gene end was trimmed by 6 bases and the J gene end by 2 bases; junction bases not matched to a gene: 2. CDR3 length: 14 residues. The chain's CDR3 is CSARTGAYNSPLHF. CDR3 nucleotides: TGCAGTGCAAGGACAGGGGCCTATAATTCACCCCTCCACTTT.

The table lists this clonotype with many counts. The chain combines TRBV12-3 or TRBV12-4 with TRBJ2-1, with D possibly TRBD1 on 5 matching bases. CDR3 size: 14 residues. The V end lost 2 bases, the J end lost 6 bases, and 11 bases lay between the germline ends. CDR3 coding DNA: TGTGCCAGCAGTTTAAATGCAGGGTTCAATGAGCAGTTCTTC. It encodes CASSLNAGFNEQFF.

This clonotype was detected ten times or more. V gene TRBV7-2 combines with J gene TRBJ1-2, with 7 positions matching TRBD1. CDR3 length equals 14 residues. Germline loops: CDR1 SGHTA, CDR2 FQGNSA. V was pared by 1 base and J by 3 bases, with 2 bases of the junction left unmatched. CDR3 in amino acids: CASSLGRGDYGYTF. The DNA for the CDR3 is TGTGCCAGCAGCTTAGGCAGGGGGGACTATGGCTACACCTTC. Combining the CDR3 with reference TRBV7-2 and TRBJ1-2 gives the whole variable domain GAGVSQSPSNKVTEKGKDVELRCDPISGHTALYWYRQSLGQGLEFLIYFQGNSAPDKSGLPSDRFSAERTGGSVSTLTIQRTQQEDSAVYLCASSLGRGDYGYTFGSGTRLTVV.

This clonotype was seen many times. The chain links TRBV7-6 to TRBJ1-2, with 8 bases fitting TRBD1. This CDR3 region has 14 residues. Germline CDR1 is SGHVS and CDR2 is FNYEAQ. V shed 6 bases, J shed 6 bases, and the junction held 9 bases outside the gene matches. The CDR3 DNA follows: TGTGCCAGCAGTCCAAGCCAGGGGGCGAATGGCTACACCTTC. It encodes CASSPSQGANGYTF.

This clonotype was detected ten times or more. The chain recombines TRBV7-6 with TRBJ2-3, with D unclear. V gave up 5 bases and J gave up 2 bases, with 11 bases separating them. Germline CDR1 is SGHVS and CDR2 is FNYEAQ. CDR3 size: 14 residues. The CDR3 loop is CASSLSADTDTQYF. CDR3 nucleotide sequence: TGTGCCAGCAGCCTATCTGCAGACACAGATACGCAGTATTTT.

In its sample, this clonotype was seen many times. This chain links TRBV7-2 with TRBJ2-5; 7 positions agree with TRBD1. Germline CDR1 reads SGHTA; CDR2 reads FQGNSA. This CDR3 contains 16 residues. Trimming at V came to 2 bases and at J to 0 bases, leaving 6 bases not matched to a gene. CDR3 loop: CASSLTGVRYQETQYF. The CDR3 nucleotides are TGTGCCAGCAGCTTAACAGGGGTGCGGTACCAAGAGACCCAGTACTTC. Looking up the rest from reference TRBV7-2 and TRBJ2-5 gives the full variable domain: GAGVSQSPSNKVTEKGKDVELRCDPISGHTALYWYRQSLGQGLEFLIYFQGNSAPDKSGLPSDRFSAERTGGSVSTLTIQRTQQEDSAVYLCASSLTGVRYQETQYFGPGTRLLVL.

This clonotype was seen a single time. A much larger clone differs from this one at a single base, so this may be a read error. CDR3 bases: TGTGCCAGCAGTTACTCGAGAGGACTACCCCGGCCCCAGTACTTC. It codes for CASSYSRGLPRPQYF. The rearrangement links TRBV6-8 to TRBJ2-5; weak D call: TRBD2 (6 bases). CDR3 length equals 15 residues. V shed 0 bases and J shed 9 bases, with 17 bases lying between them. Germline-derived CDR1 and CDR2 are MNHGY and SAAAGT.

This clonotype was detected ten times or more. The genes are TRBV28 and TRBJ2-2; a possible D gene is TRBD1 (6 bases). The V gene's germline CDR1 is MDHEN and CDR2 SYDVKM. V lost 6 bases and J lost 4, with 21 bases in between. The length of the CDR3 is 17 residues. CDR3 protein: CASSFDRSRRGTGELFF. The CDR3 DNA follows: TGTGCCAGCAGCTTCGACAGGAGCCGACGTGGCACCGGGGAGCTGTTTTTT. Drawing the rest from reference TRBV28 and TRBJ2-2, the complete variable domain is DVKVTQSSRYLVKRTGEKVFLECVQDMDHENMFWYRQDPGLGLRLIYFSYDVKMKEKGDIPEGYSVSREKKERFSLILESASTNQTSMYLCASSFDRSRRGTGELFFGEGSRLTVL.

This clonotype was observed a handful of times. V and J are TRBV28 and TRBJ2-6; 7 positions match TRBD1. The V and J ends lost 7 bases and 0 bases, in that order; junction bases with no gene match: 12. The length of the CDR3 is 18 residues. CDR1 and CDR2 from the germline V gene are MDHEN and SYDVKM. The CDR3 region has the DNA TGTGCCAGCACCCCTTACGGACAGGCGAGCTCTGGGGCCAACGTCCTGACTTTC. This encodes CASTPYGQASSGANVLTF.

This clonotype occurred many times. V gene TRBV10-3 combines with J gene TRBJ2-7, with a tentative D call TRBD2 (6 bases). V dropped 2 bases and J dropped 0 bases, with 17 bases sitting between them. The CDR3 contains 17 residues. Germline V gene sequence: CDR1 ENHRY, CDR2 SYGVKD. The CDR3 spells CAISELPGGRISYEQYF. As DNA, the CDR3 is TGTGCCATCAGTGAGCTTCCCGGGGGACGGATCTCCTACGAGCAGTACTTC.

This clonotype was seen more than once but under ten times. The V gene is TRBV20-1, the J gene TRBJ2-1, with D perhaps TRBD2 (7 bases). The germline V gene has CDR1 DFQATT and CDR2 SNEGSKA (reference sequence). CDR3 length equals 17 residues. V was pared by 5 bases and J by 1 base, with 21 bases between. CDR3 loop: CSALATKGGGSYNEQFF. Here the CDR3 DNA reads TGCAGTGCTTTAGCCACCAAGGGGGGGGGGTCCTACAATGAGCAGTTCTTC.

V and J are TRBV7-9 and TRBJ2-2; D is perhaps TRBD1 (5 bases). The V end was cut by 5 bases, the J end by 5 bases, with 15 bases between. This CDR3 has 15 amino acids. Germline V gene sequence: CDR1 SEHNR, CDR2 FQNEAQ (reference sequence). CDR3 bases: TGTGCCAGCAGCCCACAAGGGGTCGGAACCGGGGAGCTGTTTTTT. Its translation is CASSPQGVGTGELFF.

The chain recombines TRBV28 with TRBJ1-5; the match to TRBD1 covers 8 bases. The germline gives CDR1 MDHEN, CDR2 SYDVKM. Trimming at V came to 4 bases and at J to 0 bases, leaving 11 bases not matched to a gene. The CDR3 loop spans 18 amino acids. CDR3 in DNA: TGTGCCAGCAGTTACCGTTCAGGGGGCGACTATAGCAATCAGCCCCAGCATTTT. This translates into CASSYRSGGDYSNQPQHF.

The chain couples TRBV20-1 to TRBJ2-5, with 11 nucleotides matching TRBD2. Looked up from germline, CDR1 is DFQATT and CDR2 is SNEGSKA (reference sequence). Germline trimming cut 6 bases from V and 5 bases from J; bases unmatched to any gene: 8. The CDR3 length is 14 residues. CDR3 loop: CSAHSGGAGETQYF. The CDR3 DNA reads TGCAGTGCCCATAGCGGGGGGGCCGGGGAGACCCAGTACTTC.

In its sample, this clonotype was seen a few times. The J gene is TRBJ2-2, the V gene TRBV11-3; D ambiguous. The V end lost 0 bases, the J end lost 9 bases, and 5 bases lay between the germline ends. CDR1 SGHNT and CDR2 YENEEA come from the germline V gene. This CDR3 has 12 residues. The CDR3 loop reads CASSLDDRELFF. The CDR3 region has the DNA TGTGCCAGCAGCTTAGATGACCGGGAGCTGTTTTTT.

This clonotype has at least ten counts. The rearrangement uses TRBV7-2 and TRBJ1-2; unclear D gene. The CDR3 length is 12 residues. The germline V gene encodes CDR1 SGHTA and CDR2 FQGNSA. The V and J ends lost 3 bases and 8 bases respectively, with 10 bases between them. DNA of the CDR3: TGTGCCAGCAGCTTTCGCCTTAAGGGCTACACCTTC. Translating gives CASSFRLKGYTF.

V gene TRBV2 combines with J gene TRBJ2-7, with 8 bases that match TRBD1. The ends lost 2 bases at V and 5 bases at J; junction bases unmatched: 5. The CDR3 is 14 residues long. Germline V gene lookup returns CDR1 SNHLY and CDR2 FYNNEI. CDR3 residues: CASSEWTGLNEQYF. The CDR3 DNA reads as TGTGCCAGCAGTGAATGGACAGGGCTCAACGAGCAGTACTTC.

The CDR3 nucleotides read TGCGCCAGCAGCCGGGACGCAACTAATGAAAAACTGTTTTTT. Amino acids: CASSRDATNEKLFF. The V and J genes are TRBV4-3 and TRBJ1-4; a weak D match, TRBD1 (5 bases). This CDR3 is 14 amino acids long. Germline assignment: CDR1 LGHNA and CDR2 YSLEER. V was cut by 4 bases and J by 0 bases, with 6 bases left in between.